A selection of T cell receptor beta chains follows, all from one sample in a study of shared clonotypes between healthy human individuals. Here immunoSEQ multiplex PCR was the method, and the copy in TCRdb shows in-frame clones only, minus some. The table shows about 1.1 million clones, with around three quarters occurring only once. The specimen was memory CD4+ T cells from PBMCs. Source of these receptors: a man between 18 and 29 years old in good health. Some clones in this sample may be carry-over from other donors' samples. Both conserved end residues are part of each CDR3. The D gene is left open where the match is weak. Not all rows give a size; the values are once, few, many and, for expanded clones, a class.

abundance: -
d_gene: -
v_gene: TRBV27
j_gene: TRBJ1-1
CDR3nt: TGTGCCAGCAGTTTGAAGTCAGGGAACACTGAAGCTTTCTTT
CDR3aa: CASSLKSGNTEAFF

abundance: -
d_gene: TRBD1
v_gene: TRBV27
j_gene: TRBJ1-2
CDR3nt: TGTGCCAGCAGTTCGGGACAGGGTAACTATGGCTACACCTTC
CDR3aa: CASSSGQGNYGYTF

abundance: -
d_gene: TRBD2
v_gene: TRBV29-1
j_gene: TRBJ2-2
CDR3nt: TGCAGCGTTACACGACTAGCGGGAGCAGGCGGGGAGCTGTTTTTT
CDR3aa: CSVTRLAGAGGELFF

abundance: -
d_gene: TRBD2
v_gene: TRBV6-1
j_gene: TRBJ2-1
CDR3nt: TGTGCCAGCAGTGAGCGGCCTAGCGGGAGCTCCTACAATGAGCAGTTCTTC
CDR3aa: CASSERPSGSSYNEQFF

abundance: -
d_gene: -
v_gene: TRBV7-3
j_gene: TRBJ2-2
CDR3nt: TGTGCCAGCGGGGGAGCCGGGACTCCCAACACCGGGGAGCTGTTTTTT
CDR3aa: CASGGAGTPNTGELFF

abundance: once
d_gene: -
v_gene: TRBV7-2
j_gene: TRBJ1-5
CDR3nt: TGTGCCAGCAGCTTTGGATGGGGAATCAATCAGCCCCAGCATTTT
CDR3aa: CASSFGWGINQPQHF

abundance: once
d_gene: -
v_gene: TRBV7-2
j_gene: TRBJ2-2
CDR3nt: TGTGCCAGCAAAGGCCCCTCCTTGGAGCTGTTTTTT
CDR3aa: CASKGPSLELFF

abundance: -
d_gene: TRBD2
v_gene: TRBV27
j_gene: TRBJ2-7
CDR3nt: TGTGCCAGCAGTCCTAGCGGGCGGCGGTACGAGCAGTACTTC
CDR3aa: CASSPSGRRYEQYF

abundance: -
d_gene: TRBD2
v_gene: TRBV11-2
j_gene: TRBJ2-1
CDR3nt: TGTGCCAGCAGACTACTAGCGGGAGAGTACAATGAGCAGTTCTTC
CDR3aa: CASRLLAGEYNEQFF

abundance: -
d_gene: -
v_gene: TRBV11-3
j_gene: TRBJ2-1
CDR3nt: TGTGCCAGCAGCTTGCGGAACTACAATGAGCAGTTCTTC
CDR3aa: CASSLRNYNEQFF

abundance: once
d_gene: -
v_gene: TRBV28
j_gene: TRBJ2-6
CDR3nt: TGTGCCATCGGGCGGGGCTCTGGGGCCAACGTCCTGACTTTC
CDR3aa: CAIGRGSGANVLTF

abundance: -
d_gene: TRBD1
v_gene: TRBV6-1
j_gene: TRBJ2-7
CDR3nt: TGTGCCAGCCAAACAGGGGGCCTCACCTACGAGCAGTACTTC
CDR3aa: CASQTGGLTYEQYF

abundance: -
d_gene: -
v_gene: TRBV5-6
j_gene: TRBJ2-1
CDR3nt: TGTGCCAGCAGCTTAGGGTACAGCTCCTACAATGAGCAGTTCTTC
CDR3aa: CASSLGYSSYNEQFF

abundance: once
d_gene: -
v_gene: TRBV29-1
j_gene: TRBJ1-1
CDR3nt: TGCAGCGTGGGGGTTTTGAGTCTACACACTGAAGCTTTCTTT
CDR3aa: CSVGVLSLHTEAFF

abundance: -
d_gene: TRBD2
v_gene: TRBV18
j_gene: TRBJ2-1
CDR3nt: TGTGCCAGCTCACCACTGAGCGGGAACTACAATGAGCAGTTCTTC
CDR3aa: CASSPLSGNYNEQFF